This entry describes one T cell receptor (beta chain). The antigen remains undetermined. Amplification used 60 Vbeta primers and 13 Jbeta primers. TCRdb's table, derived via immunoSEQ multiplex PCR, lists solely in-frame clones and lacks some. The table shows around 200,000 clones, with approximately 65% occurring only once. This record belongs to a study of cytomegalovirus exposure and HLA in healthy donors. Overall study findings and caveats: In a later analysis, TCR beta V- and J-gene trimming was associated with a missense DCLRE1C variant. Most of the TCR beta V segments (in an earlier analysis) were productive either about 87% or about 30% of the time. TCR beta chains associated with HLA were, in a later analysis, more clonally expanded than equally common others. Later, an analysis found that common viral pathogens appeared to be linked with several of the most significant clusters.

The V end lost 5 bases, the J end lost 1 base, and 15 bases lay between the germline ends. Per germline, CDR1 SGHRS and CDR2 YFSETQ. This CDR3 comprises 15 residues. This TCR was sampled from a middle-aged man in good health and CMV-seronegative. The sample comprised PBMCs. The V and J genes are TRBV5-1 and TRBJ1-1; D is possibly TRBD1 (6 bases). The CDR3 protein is CASRGAAAQNTEAFF. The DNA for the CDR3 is TGCGCCAGCAGGGGGGCGGCAGCTCAGAACACTGAAGCTTTCTTT.